This T cell receptor (beta chain) stems from a study of T cells in Graves' hyperthyroidism and ophthalmopathy. Looking at the study overall: Blood was drawn when the patient was first diagnosed and still untreated.

Germline-derived CDR1 and CDR2 are MDHEN and SYDVKM. The V end was cut by 6 bases, the J end by 2 bases, with 13 bases between. The CDR3 length is 14 residues. The PBMCs had their origin in roughly 9.8 ml of fresh peripheral blood. In its sample, this clonotype was seen many times. The antigen remains undetermined. Notes on the study in general: Through a model of 13 V-J features, ophthalmopathy was separated from stable hyperthyroidism.

RNA transcripts served as the template for amplifying TCR beta CDR3 regions. First-round RT-PCR targeting the TCR CDR3 was performed with the HTBI primer set. TCRdb passed the multiplex PCR reads through MiXCR, listing each CDR3 protein once. Of around 350,000 distinct CDR3 sequences in the sample, 20% to 30% were seen once. The sequence was collected from a man between 50 and 59 years old with Graves' hyperthyroidism. Sequencing input: blood. The chain uses TRBV28 and TRBJ2-5; D is perhaps TRBD2 (5 bases). CDR3 in DNA: TGTGCCAGCAGCCGGACCGGGAATCAAGAGACCCAGTACTTC. It yields the protein CASSRTGNQETQYF.